This T cell receptor beta chain was found in a study of cytomegalovirus exposure and HLA in healthy donors. V lost 5 bases and J lost 8; bases outside the gene matches: 17. Germline values: CDR1 SGHAT, CDR2 FQNNGV. This CDR3 has 19 residues. A word on this clone: As yet, its antigen is unknown.

Sequencing used immunoSEQ multiplex PCR; TCRdb keeps in-frame clones, though not all of them. The data show about 130,000 clones, with 89% seen just once and about 1% held by the top ten. General study findings and limits: In vitro experiments confirmed that three CMV-associated chains were specific for CMV antigens.

This sequence was found in a young woman in good health and CMV-seronegative. V gene TRBV11-2 combines with J gene TRBJ2-1; TRBD2 aligns across 14 bases. Specimen: PBMCs. The CDR3 sequence: CASSPIQRSTSGRGYEQFF. The CDR3 DNA reads TGTGCCAGCAGCCCGATTCAGCGATCGACTAGCGGGAGGGGATATGAGCAGTTCTTC.